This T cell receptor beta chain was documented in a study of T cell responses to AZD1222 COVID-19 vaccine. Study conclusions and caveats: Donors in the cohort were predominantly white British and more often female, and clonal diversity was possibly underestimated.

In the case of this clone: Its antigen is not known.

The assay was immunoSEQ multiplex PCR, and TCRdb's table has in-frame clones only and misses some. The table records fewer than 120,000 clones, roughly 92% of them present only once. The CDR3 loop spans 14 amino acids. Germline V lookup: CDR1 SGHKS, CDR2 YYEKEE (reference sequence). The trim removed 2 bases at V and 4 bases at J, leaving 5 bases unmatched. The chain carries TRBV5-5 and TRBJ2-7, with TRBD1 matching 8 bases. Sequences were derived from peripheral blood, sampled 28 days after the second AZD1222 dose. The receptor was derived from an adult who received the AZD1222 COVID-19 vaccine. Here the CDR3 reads CASSFRTGRYEQYF. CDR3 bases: TGTGCCAGCAGCTTCAGGACAGGGCGTTACGAGCAGTACTTC.